Below are 25 T cell receptor beta chains sequenced from a single sample in a study of Ad26.COV2.S vaccination and SARS-CoV-2 variants. Only in-frame clones appear in the TCRdb table, and some are missing; sequencing was by immunoSEQ multiplex PCR. The sample contains some 340,000 clones, around four fifths of which appear only once. Treatment here: roughly 18 received Ad26.COV2.S at low or high dose, single or two shots; 5 received placebo; per-sample allocation not given. Each sample was drawn 63 days after the first injection (of vaccine or placebo). This sample comprised peripheral blood, obtained in a trial of Ad26.COV2.S vaccine versus placebo. The receptors shown here come from a person aged 18-60 years who received the Ad26.COV2.S COVID-19 vaccine or a placebo.

The J gene is TRBJ2-3, the V gene TRBV7-3; 8 bases line up with TRBD2. Trimming at V came to 5 bases and at J to 3 bases, leaving 13 bases not matched to a gene. Germline CDR1 is SGHTA and CDR2 is FQGTGA. The length of the CDR3 is 17 residues. CDR3 sequence: CASSVSRPGLGTDTQYF. The CDR3 DNA reads TGTGCCAGCAGCGTATCTCGACCGGGACTAGGAACAGATACGCAGTATTTT.

The chain carries TRBV19 and TRBJ2-2, with a weak D call TRBD1 (6 bases). CDR3 length: 14 amino acids. The V gene lost 2 bases and the J gene lost 4 bases, with 8 bases spanning the gap. Germline CDR1 and CDR2: LNHDA and SQIVND (reference sequence). The CDR3 DNA reads TGTGCCAGTAGTATATACAGGGCCACCGGGGAGCTGTTTTTT. Protein: CASSIYRATGELFF.

This clone was found a few times. V gene TRBV10-2 combines with J gene TRBJ2-1; D is uncertain. This CDR3 has 14 amino acids. Trimming cost V 7 bases and J 5 bases, with 15 bases left between them. CDR1 is WSHSY, CDR2 SAAADI, per germline. This CDR3 is CASMEWPQHNEQFF. The CDR3 bases are TGCGCCAGCATGGAGTGGCCCCAGCACAATGAGCAGTTCTTC.

This clone has just one count. This chain links TRBV6-5 with TRBJ2-7, with 8 nucleotides matching TRBD1. Germline CDR1 reads MNHEY; CDR2 reads SVGAGI. The CDR3 is 14 amino acids. With 8 bases clipped from V and 2 bases from J, the junction kept 8 bases outside the gene matches. CDR3 bases: TGTGCCAGCGGGAGGACAGGGCTTACCTACGAGCAGTACTTC. Its protein product is CASGRTGLTYEQYF.

The chain combines TRBV9 with TRBJ2-7; 13 bases agree with TRBD2. This CDR3 spans 15 amino acids. Looked up from germline, CDR1 is SGDLS and CDR2 is YYNGEE. The trim removed 0 bases at V and 6 bases at J, leaving 3 bases unmatched. For the CDR3, the DNA is TGTGCCAGCAGCGTAGATACTAGCGGGGGGGTCGAGCAGTACTTC. It codes for CASSVDTSGGVEQYF.

This sequence joins TRBV5-4 and TRBJ1-2; 7 positions agree with TRBD1. The CDR3 extends over 16 amino acids. V shed 7 bases and J 4 bases; nucleotides not matched to a gene: 16. Per germline, CDR1 SGHNT and CDR2 YYREEE (reference sequence). CDR3 residues: CASGRDRSSVGYGYTF. The CDR3 nucleotides are TGTGCCAGCGGCCGGGACAGAAGCTCTGTAGGCTATGGCTACACCTTC.

For the CDR3, the DNA is TGTGCCAGCAGCTTGGGAACCGTACAAGAGACCCAGTACTTC. This sequence encodes CASSLGTVQETQYF. This chain joins TRBV5-5 and TRBJ2-5; D remains ambiguous. CDR3 length equals 14 residues. Germline values: CDR1 SGHKS, CDR2 YYEKEE (reference sequence). V was pared by 0 bases and J by 2 bases, with 8 bases between.

This clone was counted between two and nine times. This CDR3 reads CASSPLTGQFEKLFF. The CDR3 coding sequence is TGTGCCAGCAGCCCACTTACGGGACAGTTTGAAAAACTGTTTTTT. V usage is TRBV7-6 and J usage is TRBJ1-4; 7 bases agree with TRBD1. Germline CDR1 SGHVS, CDR2 FNYEAQ. The CDR3 length is 15 residues. After removal of 5 bases from V and 7 bases from J, the junction contained 10 bases not matched to a gene.

This rearrangement joins TRBV4-1 to TRBJ2-2; D possibly corresponds to TRBD1 (5 bases). The CDR3 length is 15 residues. V gave up 3 bases and J gave up 1 base, with 9 bases separating them. Per germline, CDR1 MGHRA and CDR2 YSYEKL. The CDR3 bases are TGCGCCAGCAGCCAGGCTGGACAGAACACCGGGGAGCTGTTTTTT. Its translation: CASSQAGQNTGELFF.

The J gene is TRBJ1-3, the V gene TRBV7-8, with D possibly matching TRBD1 (6 bases). V was cut by 5 bases and J by 4 bases, with 18 bases left in between. CDR1 and CDR2 from the germline V gene are SGHVS and FQNEAQ. This CDR3 contains 16 residues. The CDR3: CASSPRGGLSGNTIYF. CDR3 in DNA: TGTGCCAGCAGCCCTAGGGGGGGGCTTTCGGGAAACACCATATATTTT.

This sequence joins TRBV28 and TRBJ1-5; weak D call: TRBD1 (6 bases). Trimming left V 1 base short and J 1 base short, with 14 bases between. Germline loops: CDR1 MDHEN, CDR2 SYDVKM. The length of the CDR3 is 17 residues. In DNA, the CDR3 is TGTGCCAGCAGTTTATTGGTCGGACAGTCCAGCAATCAGCCCCAGCATTTT. Translating gives CASSLLVGQSSNQPQHF.

This sequence joins TRBV28 and TRBJ2-1, with D maybe TRBD2 (6 bases). V lost 11 bases, J lost 5 bases, and 19 bases lay in between. CDR3 length: 14 residues. Germline values: CDR1 MDHEN, CDR2 SYDVKM. This CDR3 reads CASAWASVNNEQFF. The CDR3 DNA reads as TGTGCCTCAGCGTGGGCTAGCGTTAACAATGAGCAGTTCTTC.

This sequence joins TRBV11-2 and TRBJ2-1; 8 bases agree with TRBD2. Trimming took 2 bases from V and 4 from J; bases not matched to a gene: 4. The CDR3 length is 15 residues. Per the germline V gene, CDR1 is SGHAT and CDR2 is FQNNGV. CDR3 amino acids: CASSLRAGGYNEQFF. In DNA form, the CDR3 reads TGTGCCAGCAGCTTAAGGGCGGGGGGTTACAATGAGCAGTTCTTC.

The chain employs TRBV11-2 and TRBJ2-5; 12 bases fit TRBD2. This CDR3 has 13 residues. Germline V CDR1 and CDR2: SGHAT, FQNNGV. The V and J ends lost 4 bases and 7 bases, in that order; junction bases with no gene match: 1. CDR3 loop: CASSSTSGGTQYF. The CDR3 region has the DNA TGTGCCAGCAGCTCGACTAGCGGGGGGACCCAGTACTTC.

This chain joins TRBV11-2 and TRBJ1-4; maybe TRBD1 (5 bases). Trimming took off 0 bases at V and 4 bases at J, with 12 bases between the two ends. The germline gives CDR1 SGHAT, CDR2 FQNNGV. The CDR3 has 16 amino acids. The CDR3 nucleotides read TGTGCCAGCAGCTTAGATGCAGGGTATGGTAATGAAAAACTGTTTTTT. This codes for CASSLDAGYGNEKLFF.

The chain couples TRBV6-2 or TRBV6-3 to TRBJ2-7; D possibly corresponds to TRBD1 (6 bases). There are 13 residues in the CDR3. V gave up 4 bases and J gave up 2 bases, with 9 bases separating them. Germline CDR1 is MNHEY and CDR2 is SVGEGT. This CDR3 reads CASSFDRTYEQYF. The CDR3 bases are TGTGCCAGCAGTTTCGACAGGACCTACGAGCAGTACTTC.

The chain carries TRBV6-4 and TRBJ2-3; 7 nucleotides align to TRBD2. Germline V gene sequence: CDR1 MRHNA, CDR2 SNTAGT. The trim removed 6 bases at V and 4 bases at J, leaving 4 bases unmatched. This CDR3 has 13 amino acids. CDR3 sequence (DNA): TGTGCCAGCAGCCGCCGGGAGGCAGATACGCAGTATTTT. Encoded protein: CASSRREADTQYF.

In DNA form, the CDR3 reads TGTGCCAGCAGCGCCGGACAGGGGATCACGAGCAATCAGCCCCAGCATTTT. Its protein product is CASSAGQGITSNQPQHF. The rearrangement joins TRBV9 to TRBJ1-5; 9 bases are shared with TRBD1. CDR1 and CDR2 (germline): SGDLS, YYNGEE. J was trimmed by 1 base and V by 3 bases; bases with no gene match: 8. This CDR3 is built from 17 residues.

The V and J genes are TRBV6-6 and TRBJ2-3; D possibly corresponds to TRBD2 (5 bases). Germline CDR1 is MNHNY and CDR2 is SVGAGI (reference sequence). The CDR3 has 16 residues. V shed 0 bases and J shed 4 bases, with 14 bases lying between them. In nucleotides, the CDR3 is TGTGCCAGCAGTTACTCAGCCCGGGCGGGCGCAGATACGCAGTATTTT. Amino acids: CASSYSARAGADTQYF.

This clone has only one observation. The rearrangement uses TRBV13 and TRBJ2-5; TRBD2 agrees at 7 bases. Germline V CDR1 and CDR2: PRHDT, FYEKMQ (reference sequence). CDR3 length: 16 amino acids. The ends lost 2 bases at V and 2 bases at J; junction bases unmatched: 8. DNA for the CDR3: TGTGCCAGCAGCTTAAGGGGAGGGGCGCAACAAGAGACCCAGTACTTC. Protein sequence: CASSLRGGAQQETQYF.

The chain employs TRBV14 and TRBJ2-1; D perhaps matches TRBD1 (5 bases). The CDR3 contains 15 residues. CDR1 and CDR2 from the germline V gene are SGHDN and FVKESK. V gave up 3 bases and J gave up 6 bases, with 15 bases separating them. The CDR3 spells CASSQRLLRGNEQFF. DNA for the CDR3: TGTGCCAGCAGCCAGAGGCTCCTTAGGGGCAATGAGCAGTTCTTC.

The rearrangement joins TRBV28 to TRBJ1-4; 10 bases agree with TRBD1. V lost 5 bases, J lost 8 bases, and 8 bases stayed unmatched. The CDR3 spans 15 residues. Germline V gives CDR1 MDHEN, CDR2 SYDVKM. The CDR3 DNA reads TGTGCCAGCAGTACCTGGGACAGGGGAGAAGAAAAACTGTTTTTT. It yields the protein CASSTWDRGEEKLFF.

The V gene is TRBV2, the J gene TRBJ1-5; 10 nucleotides agree with TRBD1. Looked up from germline, CDR1 is SNHLY and CDR2 is FYNNEI. This CDR3 is built from 14 residues. V gave up 4 bases and J gave up 7 bases; unmatched junction bases: 4. Here the CDR3 reads CASSGTGGLQPQHF. The CDR3 bases are TGTGCCAGCAGTGGGACAGGGGGTTTGCAGCCCCAGCATTTT.

The chain links TRBV30 to TRBJ2-7; D may correspond to TRBD1 or TRBD2 (5 bases each). The V gene's germline CDR1 is GTSNPN and CDR2 SVGIG (reference sequence). This CDR3 spans 13 amino acids. The V end lost 2 bases, the J end lost 3 bases, and 11 bases lay between the germline ends. The CDR3 nucleotides are TGTGCCTGGAGTACAGGACTCCTCTACGAGCAGTACTTC. Translation gives CAWSTGLLYEQYF.

V is TRBV5-3 and J is TRBJ2-7; tentatively, D is TRBD1 (6 bases). TRBV5-3 is annotated as an ORF whose role is uncertain. Trimming stripped 8 bases from V and 6 bases from J, with 21 bases between. The CDR3 totals 14 residues. CDR3 DNA sequence: TGTGCCAGCAAAATCCCAGGGACAAGTGGCGAGCAGTACTTC. It yields the protein CASKIPGTSGEQYF.